The 14 T cell receptor beta chains reported below all come from one sample, sequenced in a study of T-cell memory formation after mild COVID-19. TCRdb called the 5' RACE reads again in MiXCR, with one record for every CDR3 protein. Of around 310,000 distinct CDR3 sequences listed, 15% were seen once; the top ten hold 20% to 25%. Sequencing used PBMCs or a T cell subset sorted from them (not recorded which). Receptor source: a man younger than 35 who had mild COVID-19 (a few samples of this study predate the infection). Cell type and time point are not known.

This rearrangement joins TRBV6-5 to TRBJ2-7; no reliable D call. Germline V gene sequence: CDR1 MNHEY, CDR2 SVGAGI. V was shortened by 0 bases and J by 2 bases, with 11 bases between the two germline ends. The CDR3 is 15 amino acids. The CDR3: CASSYSSLKAYEQYF. As DNA, the CDR3 is TGTGCCAGCAGTTACTCGAGTTTGAAGGCCTACGAGCAGTACTTC.

This clonotype was detected only a few times. The chain is built from TRBV4-1 and TRBJ2-1; either TRBD1 or TRBD2 may fit D (5 bases each). Trimming left V 2 bases short and J 7 bases short, with 21 bases between. This CDR3 has 17 residues. Germline assignment: CDR1 MGHRA and CDR2 YSYEKL. CDR3 sequence (DNA): TGCGCCAGCAGCCAACGTTTTAGCCCCGAGGGGATAAATGAGCAGTTCTTC. Its protein is CASSQRFSPEGINEQFF.

The chain is built from TRBV6-2 or TRBV6-3 and TRBJ2-2, with D possibly TRBD1 on 5 matching bases. V was trimmed by 7 bases and J by 1 base, leaving 13 bases between them. The CDR3 contains 15 residues. Germline CDR1 MNHEY, CDR2 SVGEGT. CDR3 DNA sequence: TGTGCCAGCAACGAATGGCAGGGGAACACCGGGGAGCTGTTTTTT. It yields the protein CASNEWQGNTGELFF.

This rearrangement joins TRBV20-1 to TRBJ2-5; D uncertain. The ends were cut back, 4 bases at V and 2 bases at J, with 5 bases in the middle. The CDR3 has 11 residues. Germline CDR1 is DFQATT and CDR2 is SNEGSKA (reference sequence). The CDR3 DNA sequence: TGCAGTGCTATAAGACAAGAGACCCAGTACTTC. The encoded protein is CSAIRQETQYF.

The chain carries TRBV20-1 and TRBJ1-1; 9 bases map to TRBD1. Germline CDR1 is DFQATT and CDR2 is SNEGSKA (reference sequence). V lost 3 bases and J lost 10; bases outside the gene matches: 12. The CDR3 has 14 amino acids. The CDR3 loop reads CSARDRGGPNLAFF. CDR3 DNA sequence: TGCAGTGCTAGGGACAGGGGAGGCCCCAATCTAGCTTTCTTT.

This clonotype was picked up a small number of times. This rearrangement joins TRBV6-5 to TRBJ1-1; weak D call: TRBD1 (5 bases). This CDR3 spans 16 amino acids. Trimming took off 2 bases at V and 0 bases at J, with 13 bases between the two ends. From germline, CDR1 is MNHEY and CDR2 SVGAGI. The CDR3 loop reads CASSYPRRGVNTEAFF. As DNA, the CDR3 is TGTGCCAGCAGTTACCCACGGAGGGGTGTGAACACTGAAGCTTTCTTT.

This chain uses TRBV29-1 with TRBJ2-7; 7 bases fit TRBD1. This CDR3 is 12 amino acids long. Germline CDR1 reads SQVTM; CDR2 reads ANQGSEA. Trimming took 7 bases from V and 3 from J; bases not matched to a gene: 6. The CDR3 sequence is CSGLTGSYEQYF. CDR3 nucleotide sequence: TGCAGCGGCCTGACAGGGAGCTACGAGCAGTACTTC.

In this sample, this clonotype turned up many times. In DNA, the CDR3 is TGTGCCAGCAGTTATTCTCAACAGAACACCGGGGAGCTGTTTTTT. Amino acid sequence: CASSYSQQNTGELFF. The rearrangement uses TRBV6-5 and TRBJ2-2; no definite D call. V lost 3 bases, J lost 1 base, and 9 bases lay in between. CDR1 MNHEY and CDR2 SVGAGI come from the germline V gene. The CDR3 consists of 15 residues.

This clonotype was counted a few times. The chain uses TRBV5-5 and TRBJ1-3; D not certain. V lost 0 bases and J 1 base, leaving 11 bases between the germline ends. The CDR3 sequence is 16 residues long. Per the germline V gene, CDR1 is SGHKS and CDR2 is YYEKEE (reference sequence). CDR3 nucleotides: TGTGCCAGCAGCTTGGGCTACCTACCATCTGGAAACACCATATATTTT. Translation: CASSLGYLPSGNTIYF.

The chain couples TRBV20-1 to TRBJ2-2, with TRBD2 identical over 11 bases. Germline CDR1 and CDR2: DFQATT and SNEGSKA (reference sequence). The CDR3 loop spans 19 amino acids. Trimming at V came to 6 bases and at J to 1 base, leaving 16 bases not matched to a gene. The CDR3 loop reads CSATRRGLAGGWNTGELFF. The CDR3 nucleotides are TGCAGTGCGACGAGGCGCGGTCTAGCGGGGGGTTGGAACACCGGGGAGCTGTTTTTT.

This clonotype was recorded once. A read error may explain this, as a much larger clone is one base away. The V call is TRBV5-1, the J call TRBJ2-7; a possible D gene is TRBD2 (6 bases). Trimming took 0 bases from V and 7 from J, leaving 14 bases between them. This CDR3 spans 14 amino acids. CDR1 and CDR2 (germline): SGHRS, YFSETQ. CDR3 nucleotide sequence: TGCGCCAGCAGCTTGGGACTTAAGGGACTGGAGCAGTACTTC. Protein sequence: CASSLGLKGLEQYF. Using reference TRBV5-1 and TRBJ2-7 for the parts outside the CDR3, the full variable domain is KAGVTQTPRYLIKTRGQQVTLSCSPISGHRSVSWYQQTPGQGLQFLFEYFSETQRNKGNFPGRFSGRQFSNSRSEMNVSTLELGDSALYLCASSLGLKGLEQYFGPGTRLTVT.

As DNA, the CDR3 is TGTGCCAGCTCACCAGATGGCGGGAGGGAGCAGTACTTC. Protein product: CASSPDGGREQYF. The chain employs TRBV18 and TRBJ2-7; TRBD2 matches at 8 bases. Trimming removed 2 bases from V and 7 bases from J; junction bases left unmatched: 4. The CDR3 consists of 13 residues. CDR1 and CDR2 from the germline V gene are KGHSH and LQKENI. Variable domain in full (rest from reference TRBV18 and TRBJ2-7): NAGVMQNPRHLVRRRGQEARLRCSPMKGHSHVYWYRQLPEEGLKFMVYLQKENIIDESGMPKERFSAEFPKEGPSILRIQQVVRGDSAAYFCASSPDGGREQYFGPGTRLTVT.

Here the CDR3 reads CASSLQGLVVEKLFF. The CDR3, as DNA: TGTGCCAGCAGCCTCCAGGGGCTGGTGGTTGAAAAACTGTTTTTT. The rearrangement links TRBV7-9 to TRBJ1-4; possible D gene TRBD1, 6 bases. Deletions cut 5 bases from V and 7 bases from J, with 17 bases between. CDR3 length: 15 residues. CDR1 and CDR2 (germline): SEHNR, FQNEAQ (reference sequence).

The V call is TRBV20-1, the J call TRBJ1-5; D remains unclear. The CDR3 has 13 amino acids. Germline CDR1 and CDR2: DFQATT and SNEGSKA (reference sequence). V shed 1 base and J shed 4 bases, with 8 bases lying between them. This chain's CDR3 is CSARGSPNQPQHF. The CDR3 coding sequence is TGCAGTGCTAGAGGTAGTCCGAATCAGCCCCAGCATTTT.